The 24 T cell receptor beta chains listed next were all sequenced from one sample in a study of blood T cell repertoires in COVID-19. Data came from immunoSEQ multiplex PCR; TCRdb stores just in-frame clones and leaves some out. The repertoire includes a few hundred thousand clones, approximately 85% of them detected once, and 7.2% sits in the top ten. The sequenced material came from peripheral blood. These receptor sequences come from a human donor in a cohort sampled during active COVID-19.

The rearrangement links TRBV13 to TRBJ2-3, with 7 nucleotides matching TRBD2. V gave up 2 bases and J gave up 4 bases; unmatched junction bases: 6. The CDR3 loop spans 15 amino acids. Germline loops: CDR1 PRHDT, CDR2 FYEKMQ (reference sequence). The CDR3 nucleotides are TGTGCCAGCAGCTTACCCCCTAGCGGTGCAGATACGCAGTATTTT. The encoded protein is CASSLPPSGADTQYF.

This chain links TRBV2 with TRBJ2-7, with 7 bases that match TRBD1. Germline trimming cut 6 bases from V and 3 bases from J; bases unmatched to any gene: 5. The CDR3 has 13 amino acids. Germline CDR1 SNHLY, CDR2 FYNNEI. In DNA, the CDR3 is TGTGCCAGCAGCCGGGACAGTATCTACGAGCAGTACTTC. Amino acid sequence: CASSRDSIYEQYF. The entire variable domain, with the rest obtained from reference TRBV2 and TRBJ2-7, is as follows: EPEVTQTPSHQVTQMGQEVILRCVPISNHLYFYWYRQILGQKVEFLVSFYNNEISEKSEIFDDQFSVERPDGSNFTLKIRSTKLEDSAMYFCASSRDSIYEQYFGPGTRLTVT.

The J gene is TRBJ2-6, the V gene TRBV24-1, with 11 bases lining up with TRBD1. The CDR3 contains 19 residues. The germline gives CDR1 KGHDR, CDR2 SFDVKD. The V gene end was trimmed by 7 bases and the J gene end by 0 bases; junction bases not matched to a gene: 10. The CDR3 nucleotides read TGTGCCACCAGCAGCCGGGACAGGGGGAGTAGCTCTGGGGCCAACGTCCTGACTTTC. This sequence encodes CATSSRDRGSSSGANVLTF.

The CDR3 spells CASQDRAFSYNEQFF. CDR3 bases: TGTGCCAGCCAGGACAGGGCTTTTTCCTACAATGAGCAGTTCTTC. The V gene is TRBV19, the J gene TRBJ2-1, with 8 bases identical to TRBD1. CDR3 length: 15 amino acids. The V segment lost 9 bases and the J segment 1 base; nucleotides outside the gene matches: 8. Germline V gives CDR1 LNHDA, CDR2 SQIVND (reference sequence).

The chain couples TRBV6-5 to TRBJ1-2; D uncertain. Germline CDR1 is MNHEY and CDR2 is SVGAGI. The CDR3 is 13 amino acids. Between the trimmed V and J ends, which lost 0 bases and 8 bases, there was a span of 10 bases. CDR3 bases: TGTGCCAGCAGTTACTCGGGGAGGGAAGGCTACACCTTC. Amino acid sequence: CASSYSGREGYTF.

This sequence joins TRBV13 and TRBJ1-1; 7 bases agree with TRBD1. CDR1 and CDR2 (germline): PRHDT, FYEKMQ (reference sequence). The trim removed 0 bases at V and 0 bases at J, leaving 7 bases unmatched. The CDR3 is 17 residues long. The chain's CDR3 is CASSLGPLGQLNTEAFF. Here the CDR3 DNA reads TGTGCCAGCAGCTTAGGTCCCCTGGGACAGTTGAACACTGAAGCTTTCTTT.

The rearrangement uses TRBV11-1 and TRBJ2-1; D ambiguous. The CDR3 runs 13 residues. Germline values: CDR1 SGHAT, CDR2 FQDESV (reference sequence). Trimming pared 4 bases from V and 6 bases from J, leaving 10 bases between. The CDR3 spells CASSWAHINEQFF. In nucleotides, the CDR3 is TGTGCCAGCAGCTGGGCACATATCAATGAGCAGTTCTTC.

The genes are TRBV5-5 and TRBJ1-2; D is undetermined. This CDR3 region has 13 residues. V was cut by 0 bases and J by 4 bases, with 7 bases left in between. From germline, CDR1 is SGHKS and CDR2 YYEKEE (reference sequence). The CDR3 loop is CASSLEEGYGYTF. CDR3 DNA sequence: TGTGCCAGCAGCTTGGAAGAGGGCTATGGCTACACCTTC.

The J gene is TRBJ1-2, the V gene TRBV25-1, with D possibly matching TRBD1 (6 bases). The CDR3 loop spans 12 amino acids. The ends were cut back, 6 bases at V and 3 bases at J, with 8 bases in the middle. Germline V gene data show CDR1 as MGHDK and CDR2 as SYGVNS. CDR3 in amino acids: CASSRGDYGYTF. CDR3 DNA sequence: TGTGCCAGCAGCAGGGGAGACTATGGCTACACCTTC.

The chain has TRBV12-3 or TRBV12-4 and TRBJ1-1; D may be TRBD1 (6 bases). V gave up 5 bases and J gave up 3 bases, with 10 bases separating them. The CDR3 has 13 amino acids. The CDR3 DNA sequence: TGTGCCAGCAGTGGATCAGGGGACACTGAAGCTTTCTTT. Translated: CASSGSGDTEAFF.

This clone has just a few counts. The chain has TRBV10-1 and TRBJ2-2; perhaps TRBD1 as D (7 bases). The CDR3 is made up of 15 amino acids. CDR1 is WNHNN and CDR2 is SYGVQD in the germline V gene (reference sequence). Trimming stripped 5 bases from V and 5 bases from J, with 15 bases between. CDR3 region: CASSPRQGGTGELFF. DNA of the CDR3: TGCGCCAGCAGTCCCCGACAGGGAGGAACCGGGGAGCTGTTTTTT.

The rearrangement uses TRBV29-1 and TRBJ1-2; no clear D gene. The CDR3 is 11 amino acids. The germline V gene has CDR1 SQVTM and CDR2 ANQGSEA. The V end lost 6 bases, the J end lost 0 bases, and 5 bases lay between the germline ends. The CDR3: CSVYTNYGYTF. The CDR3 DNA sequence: TGCAGCGTATATACTAACTATGGCTACACCTTC.

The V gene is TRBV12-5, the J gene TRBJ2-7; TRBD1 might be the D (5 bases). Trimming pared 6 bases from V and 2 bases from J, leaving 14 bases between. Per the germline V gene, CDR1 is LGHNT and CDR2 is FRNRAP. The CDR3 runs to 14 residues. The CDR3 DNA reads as TGTGCTAGTGGCCCGGACATGAGCCCCTACGAGCAGTACTTC. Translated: CASGPDMSPYEQYF. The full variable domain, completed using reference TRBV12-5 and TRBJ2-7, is DARVTQTPRHKVTEMGQEVTMRCQPILGHNTVFWYRQTMMQGLELLAYFRNRAPLDDSGMPKDRFSAEMPDATLATLKIQPSEPRDSAVYFCASGPDMSPYEQYFGPGTRLTVT.

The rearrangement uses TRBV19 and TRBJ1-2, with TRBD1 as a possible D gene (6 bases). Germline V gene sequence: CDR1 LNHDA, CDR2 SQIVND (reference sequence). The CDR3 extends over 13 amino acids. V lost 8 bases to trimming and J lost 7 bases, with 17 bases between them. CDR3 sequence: CASQPQGLGGYTF. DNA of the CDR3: TGTGCCAGTCAACCCCAGGGGCTAGGTGGCTACACCTTC.

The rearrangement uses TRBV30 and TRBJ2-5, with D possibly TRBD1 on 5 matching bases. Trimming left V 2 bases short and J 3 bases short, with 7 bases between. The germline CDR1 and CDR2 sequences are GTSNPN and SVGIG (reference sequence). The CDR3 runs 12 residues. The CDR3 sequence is CAWSSGKETQYF. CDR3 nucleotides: TGTGCCTGGAGTTCAGGGAAAGAGACCCAGTACTTC.

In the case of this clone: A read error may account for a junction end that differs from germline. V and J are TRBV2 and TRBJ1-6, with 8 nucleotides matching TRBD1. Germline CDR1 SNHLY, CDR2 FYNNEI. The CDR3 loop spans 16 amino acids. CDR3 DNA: TGTGCCAGCAGGGAAGGGACAGGAACCTCGAATTCACCCCTCCACTTT. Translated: CASREGTGTSNSPLHF.

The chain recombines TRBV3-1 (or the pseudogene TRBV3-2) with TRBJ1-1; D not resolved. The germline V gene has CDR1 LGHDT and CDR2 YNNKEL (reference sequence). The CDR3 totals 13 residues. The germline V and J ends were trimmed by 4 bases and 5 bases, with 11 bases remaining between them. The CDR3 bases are TGTGCCAGCAGCCTGACCAAGAGGACTGAAGCTTTCTTT. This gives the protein CASSLTKRTEAFF.

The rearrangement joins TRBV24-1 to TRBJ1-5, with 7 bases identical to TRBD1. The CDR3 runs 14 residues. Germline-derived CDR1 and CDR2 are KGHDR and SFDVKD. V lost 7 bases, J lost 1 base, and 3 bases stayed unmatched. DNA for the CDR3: TGTGCCACCAGCCCGACAGGGAGCAATCAGCCCCAGCATTTT. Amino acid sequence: CATSPTGSNQPQHF.

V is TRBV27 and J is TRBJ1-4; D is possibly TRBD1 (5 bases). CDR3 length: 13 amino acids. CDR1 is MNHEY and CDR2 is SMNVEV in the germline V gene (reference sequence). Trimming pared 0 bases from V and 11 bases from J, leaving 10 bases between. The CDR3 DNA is TGTGCCAGCAGTTTATCGCCAGGGTCCAAACTGTTTTTT. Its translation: CASSLSPGSKLFF.

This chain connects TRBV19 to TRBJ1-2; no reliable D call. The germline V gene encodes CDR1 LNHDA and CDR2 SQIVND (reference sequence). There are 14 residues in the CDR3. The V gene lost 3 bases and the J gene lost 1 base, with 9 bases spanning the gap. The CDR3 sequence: CASSMGQNNYGYTF. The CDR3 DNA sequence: TGTGCCAGTAGTATGGGCCAGAATAACTATGGCTACACCTTC.

CDR3 loop: CASSISGTGFYSGNTIYF. The CDR3 DNA is TGTGCCAGTAGTATCTCCGGGACAGGGTTCTATTCTGGAAACACCATATATTTT. V gene TRBV19 combines with J gene TRBJ1-3; TRBD1 agrees at 9 bases. In germline, CDR1 is LNHDA, CDR2 SQIVND (reference sequence). Trimming took 3 bases from V and 1 from J; bases not matched to a gene: 10. This CDR3 comprises 18 residues.

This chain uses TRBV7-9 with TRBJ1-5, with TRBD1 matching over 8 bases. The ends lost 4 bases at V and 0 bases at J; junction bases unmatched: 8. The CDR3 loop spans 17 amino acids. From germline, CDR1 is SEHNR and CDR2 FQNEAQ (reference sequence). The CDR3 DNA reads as TGTGCCAGCAGCTCCTGGACAGGGATGAATAGCAATCAGCCCCAGCATTTT. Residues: CASSSWTGMNSNQPQHF.

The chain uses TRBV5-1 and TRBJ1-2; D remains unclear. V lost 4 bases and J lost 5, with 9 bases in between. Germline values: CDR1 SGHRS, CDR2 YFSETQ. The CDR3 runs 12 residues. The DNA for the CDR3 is TGCGCCAGCAGCGGCGGAACTTATGGCTACACCTTC. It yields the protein CASSGGTYGYTF.

The CDR3 region is CASSRERGQPQHF. The CDR3 region has the DNA TGTGCCAGTAGCCGGGAGAGGGGCCAGCCCCAGCATTTT. The chain joins TRBV19 to TRBJ1-5; maybe TRBD1 (5 bases). The CDR3 runs 13 residues. Per the germline V gene, CDR1 is LNHDA and CDR2 is SQIVND (reference sequence). The V gene lost 6 bases and the J gene lost 7 bases, with 13 bases spanning the gap.